The 18 T cell receptor beta chains below were found in one sample sequenced in a study of CD8+ T cells in alopecia areata listed by TCRdb under 2018. Library creation used the immunoSEQ multiplex PCR assay. To provide template for TCR sequencing, every sample had RNA extracted and reverse transcribed into cDNA. TCRdb provides this immuneACCESS table in a form limited to in-frame rearrangements. Some clones are lacking; in checked studies, under half of them reflect an unresolved V gene, and why the rest are absent is not known. The sample table records 150,000 or so clones; 55% of these occur just once. The ten top clones hold more than 4.5% of the sample. Sequenced: CD4+ T cells sorted from blood. The origin of the receptors is a human donor in good health.

This chain uses TRBV6-5 with TRBJ2-1; no firm D call. Germline loops: CDR1 MNHEY, CDR2 SVGAGI. V gave up 2 bases and J gave up 2 bases, with 4 bases separating them. The length of the CDR3 is 13 residues. For the CDR3, the DNA is TGTGCCAGCAGTTACGAGGCCTACAATGAGCAGTTCTTC. Translation: CASSYEAYNEQFF.

The genes are TRBV9 and TRBJ1-2; 7 bases are shared with TRBD1. The CDR3 has 14 amino acids. V shed 5 bases, J shed 6 bases, and the junction held 10 bases outside the gene matches. Germline-derived CDR1 and CDR2 are SGDLS and YYNGEE. CDR3 region: CASSSPGGSHGYTF. The CDR3 coding sequence is TGTGCCAGCAGTTCACCAGGGGGGTCCCATGGCTACACCTTC.

V gene TRBV28 combines with J gene TRBJ1-5; D might be TRBD1 (6 bases). The V end was cut by 8 bases, the J end by 2 bases, with 7 bases between. Per the germline V gene, CDR1 is MDHEN and CDR2 is SYDVKM. This CDR3 is 12 amino acids long. Written as DNA, the CDR3 is TGTGCCAGCCACAGGGGCAATCAGCCCCAGCATTTT. Translated: CASHRGNQPQHF.

This CDR3 reads CASSLAPDTEAFF. DNA of the CDR3: TGTGCCAGCAGCTTAGCGCCGGACACTGAAGCTTTCTTT. The chain joins TRBV11-2 to TRBJ1-1; D gene ambiguous. V was clipped by 1 base and J by 3 bases, with 6 bases between them. The CDR3 contains 13 residues. Germline CDR1 SGHAT, CDR2 FQNNGV.

The V gene is TRBV30, the J gene TRBJ2-5; D perhaps matches TRBD2 (5 bases). V was pared by 3 bases and J by 7 bases, with 15 bases between. Germline V gives CDR1 GTSNPN, CDR2 SVGIG (reference sequence). The CDR3 is made up of 13 amino acids. The CDR3 DNA is TGTGCCTGGAGCCGGGTCGCCGCGGGGACCCAGTACTTC. Translation gives CAWSRVAAGTQYF.

The V call is TRBV4-1, the J call TRBJ1-2; D is ambiguous. Trimming removed 3 bases at V and 8 bases at J, with 13 bases between. Germline V CDR1 and CDR2: MGHRA, YSYEKL. There are 13 residues in the CDR3. This chain's CDR3 is CASSQGGFSGYTF. Written as DNA, the CDR3 is TGCGCCAGCAGCCAGGGCGGGTTCTCCGGCTACACCTTC.

This clone has more than one count but fewer than ten. The rearrangement links TRBV19 to TRBJ1-1, with no clear D. The germline gives CDR1 LNHDA, CDR2 SQIVND (reference sequence). There are 13 residues in the CDR3. The V and J ends lost 0 bases and 1 base respectively, with 3 bases between them. Written as DNA, the CDR3 is TGTGCCAGTAGTATAGACTGGAACACTGAAGCTTTCTTT. It translates to CASSIDWNTEAFF.

In its sample, this clone was seen once. J is TRBJ2-6 and V is TRBV9; D not certain. The CDR3 is 17 residues long. V lost 0 bases, J lost 0 bases, and 10 bases lay in between. In germline, CDR1 is SGDLS, CDR2 YYNGEE. CDR3 nucleotides: TGTGCCAGCAGCGTAGATCGTCGTATCTCTGGGGCCAACGTCCTGACTTTC. This translates into CASSVDRRISGANVLTF.

V gene TRBV25-1 combines with J gene TRBJ2-5; D tentatively reads TRBD1 or TRBD2 (5 bases each). In germline, CDR1 is MGHDK, CDR2 SYGVNS. This CDR3 has 13 residues. V lost 4 bases and J 7 bases, leaving 13 bases between the germline ends. The chain's CDR3 is CASSAAGGWTQYF. CDR3 nucleotide sequence: TGTGCCAGCAGTGCGGCTGGGGGTTGGACCCAGTACTTC. The full variable domain, its missing parts supplied by reference TRBV25-1 and TRBJ2-5, is EADIYQTPRYLVIGTGKKITLECSQTMGHDKMYWYQQDPGMELHLIHYSYGVNSTEKGDLSSESTVSRIRTEHFPLTLESARPSHTSQYLCASSAAGGWTQYFGPGTRLLVL.

The rearrangement links TRBV19 to TRBJ2-6; D is possibly TRBD1 (6 bases). V lost 2 bases to trimming and J lost 1 base, with 9 bases between them. CDR1 and CDR2 (germline): LNHDA, SQIVND (reference sequence). The CDR3 length is 16 residues. CDR3 nucleotide sequence: TGTGCCAGTAGTATATGGACAGCTTCTGGGGCCAACGTCCTGACTTTC. This encodes CASSIWTASGANVLTF.

This clone turned up a few times. The chain uses TRBV29-1 and TRBJ2-5, with D possibly being TRBD1 or TRBD2 (5 bases each). Trimming took 3 bases from V and 4 from J, leaving 9 bases between them. Germline CDR1 and CDR2: SQVTM and ANQGSEA. This CDR3 spans 12 amino acids. The CDR3 sequence: CSVERGAETQYF. The CDR3 nucleotides are TGCAGCGTTGAGAGGGGAGCAGAGACCCAGTACTTC.

This clone was seen a few times. The gene calls are TRBV2 and TRBJ2-3; D is unresolved. The CDR3 totals 12 residues. Germline CDR1 SNHLY, CDR2 FYNNEI. V was trimmed by 7 bases and J by 3 bases, leaving 8 bases between them. As DNA, the CDR3 is TGTGCCAGCATCAGACGTACAGATACGCAGTATTTT. Its translation: CASIRRTDTQYF.

This clone was seen a handful of times. This chain connects TRBV10-3 to TRBJ2-1; 11 positions agree with TRBD2. Trimming cost V 3 bases and J 5 bases; bases outside gene matches: 6. This CDR3 is 16 amino acids long. Germline V CDR1 and CDR2: ENHRY, SYGVKD. This CDR3 reads CAISDPTSGSHNEQFF. CDR3 DNA: TGTGCCATCAGTGACCCTACTAGCGGGAGCCACAATGAGCAGTTCTTC.

This chain connects TRBV10-3 to TRBJ2-7; no clear D. The germline gives CDR1 ENHRY, CDR2 SYGVKD. This CDR3 has 11 amino acids. The V end lost 0 bases, the J end lost 7 bases, and 4 bases lay between the germline ends. Here the CDR3 DNA reads TGTGCCATCAGTGAGTCGTCTGAGCAGTACTTC. Its translation is CAISESSEQYF.

The gene calls are TRBV29-1 and TRBJ2-7, with D unresolved. Trimming took off 6 bases at V and 6 bases at J, with 18 bases between the two ends. Germline V CDR1 and CDR2: SQVTM, ANQGSEA. The CDR3 extends over 13 amino acids. As DNA, the CDR3 is TGCAGCGTGGCGACACCCCCCCGAGGCGAGCAGTACTTC. Translating gives CSVATPPRGEQYF.

V gene TRBV10-3 combines with J gene TRBJ2-7, with 9 bases aligning to TRBD1. The CDR3 spans 15 residues. Looked up from germline, CDR1 is ENHRY and CDR2 is SYGVKD. Trimming at V came to 6 bases and at J to 2 bases, leaving 8 bases not matched to a gene. The CDR3 region is CAIRRGTGLTYEQYF. CDR3 nucleotides: TGTGCCATCAGGCGCGGGACAGGGCTTACCTACGAGCAGTACTTC.

This clone was observed a few times. V is TRBV5-1 and J is TRBJ2-5; no clear D gene. V was shortened by 3 bases and J by 5 bases, with 5 bases between the two germline ends. Germline loops: CDR1 SGHRS, CDR2 YFSETQ. The length of the CDR3 is 11 residues. This CDR3 reads CASSYLETQYF. In DNA form, the CDR3 reads TGCGCCAGCAGCTACTTGGAGACCCAGTACTTC.

V usage is TRBV29-1 and J usage is TRBJ1-2, with 8 positions matching TRBD1. Per germline, CDR1 SQVTM and CDR2 ANQGSEA. The CDR3 extends over 11 amino acids. With V trimmed by 6 bases and J by 8 bases, 5 bases remained unmatched. The CDR3 nucleotides are TGCAGCGTCGGACAGGGTGGCGGCTACACCTTC. Its protein product is CSVGQGGGYTF.